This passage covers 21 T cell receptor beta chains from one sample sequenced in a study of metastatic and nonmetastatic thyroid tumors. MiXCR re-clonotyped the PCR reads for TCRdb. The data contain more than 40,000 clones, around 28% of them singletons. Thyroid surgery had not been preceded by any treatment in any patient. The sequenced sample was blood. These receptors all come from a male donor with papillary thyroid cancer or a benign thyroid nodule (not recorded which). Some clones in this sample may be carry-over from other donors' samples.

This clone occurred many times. CDR3 sequence: CASSGGLAGGPSFQETQYF. The CDR3 DNA reads TGTGCCAGCAGCGGGGGACTAGCGGGAGGGCCGTCGTTTCAAGAGACCCAGTACTTC. The chain combines TRBV7-2 with TRBJ2-5, with 16 positions matching TRBD2. After removal of 5 bases from V and 2 bases from J, the junction contained 11 bases not matched to a gene. This CDR3 comprises 19 residues. Germline assignment: CDR1 SGHTA and CDR2 FQGNSA.

In DNA, the CDR3 is TGTGCCAGCAGCCCGAACAGGGGCGGGATAGCTGGAAACACCATATATTTT. Encoded protein: CASSPNRGGIAGNTIYF. V and J are TRBV11-2 and TRBJ1-3, with 7 bases that match TRBD1. J was trimmed by 2 bases and V by 5 bases; bases with no gene match: 12. This CDR3 contains 17 residues. The germline V gene has CDR1 SGHAT and CDR2 FQNNGV.

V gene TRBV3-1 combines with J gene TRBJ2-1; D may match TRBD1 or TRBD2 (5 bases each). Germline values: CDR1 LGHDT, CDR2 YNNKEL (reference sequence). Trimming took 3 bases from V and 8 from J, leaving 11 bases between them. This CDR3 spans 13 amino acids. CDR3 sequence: CASSQGVEDEQFF. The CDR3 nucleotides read TGTGCCAGCAGCCAGGGGGTGGAGGATGAGCAGTTCTTC.

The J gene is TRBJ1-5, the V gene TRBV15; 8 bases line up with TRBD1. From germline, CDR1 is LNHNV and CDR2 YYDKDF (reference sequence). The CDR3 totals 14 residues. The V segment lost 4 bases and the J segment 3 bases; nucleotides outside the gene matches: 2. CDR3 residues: CATSKDRVNQPQHF. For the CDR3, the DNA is TGTGCCACCAGCAAGGACAGGGTCAATCAGCCCCAGCATTTT.

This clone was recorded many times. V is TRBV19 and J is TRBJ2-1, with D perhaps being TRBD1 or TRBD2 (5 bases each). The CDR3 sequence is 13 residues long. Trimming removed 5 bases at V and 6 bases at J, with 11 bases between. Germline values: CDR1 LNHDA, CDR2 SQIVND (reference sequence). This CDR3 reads CASSYGTSNEQFF. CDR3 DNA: TGTGCCAGTAGTTACGGGACCAGCAATGAGCAGTTCTTC.

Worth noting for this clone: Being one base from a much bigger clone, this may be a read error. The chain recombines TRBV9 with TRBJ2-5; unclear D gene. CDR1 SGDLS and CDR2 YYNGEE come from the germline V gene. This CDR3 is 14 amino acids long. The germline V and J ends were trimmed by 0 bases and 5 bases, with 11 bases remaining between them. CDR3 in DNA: TGTGCCAGCAGCGTAGCGAACAGTGGTGAGACCCAGTACTTC. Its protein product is CASSVANSGETQYF.

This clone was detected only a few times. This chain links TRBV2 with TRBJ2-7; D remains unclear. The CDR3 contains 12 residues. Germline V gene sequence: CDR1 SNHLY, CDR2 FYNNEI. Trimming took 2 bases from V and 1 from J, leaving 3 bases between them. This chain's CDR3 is CASSEQSYEQYF. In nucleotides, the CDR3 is TGTGCCAGCAGTGAACAGTCCTACGAGCAGTACTTC.

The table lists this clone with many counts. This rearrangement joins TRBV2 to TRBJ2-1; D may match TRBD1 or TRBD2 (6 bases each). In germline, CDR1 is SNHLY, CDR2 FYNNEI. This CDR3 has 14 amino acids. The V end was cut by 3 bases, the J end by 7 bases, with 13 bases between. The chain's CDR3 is CASSDFWGANEQFF. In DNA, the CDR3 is TGTGCCAGCAGTGATTTCTGGGGGGCAAATGAGCAGTTCTTC. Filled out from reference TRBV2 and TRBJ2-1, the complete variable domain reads EPEVTQTPSHQVTQMGQEVILRCVPISNHLYFYWYRQILGQKVEFLVSFYNNEISEKSEIFDDQFSVERPDGSNFTLKIRSTKLEDSAMYFCASSDFWGANEQFFGPGTRLTVL.

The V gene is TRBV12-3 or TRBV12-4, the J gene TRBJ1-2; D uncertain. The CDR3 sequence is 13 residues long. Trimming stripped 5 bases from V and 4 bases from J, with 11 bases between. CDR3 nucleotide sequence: TGTGCCAGCAGTCTGACTGACATCTATGGCTACACCTTC. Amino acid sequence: CASSLTDIYGYTF.

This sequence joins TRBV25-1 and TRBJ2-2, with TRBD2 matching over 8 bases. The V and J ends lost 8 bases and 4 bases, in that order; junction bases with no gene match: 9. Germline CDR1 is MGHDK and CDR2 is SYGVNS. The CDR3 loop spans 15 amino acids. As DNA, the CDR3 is TGTGCCAGCTCCAGGGTAGCGGGAAGCACCGGGGAGCTGTTTTTT. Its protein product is CASSRVAGSTGELFF.

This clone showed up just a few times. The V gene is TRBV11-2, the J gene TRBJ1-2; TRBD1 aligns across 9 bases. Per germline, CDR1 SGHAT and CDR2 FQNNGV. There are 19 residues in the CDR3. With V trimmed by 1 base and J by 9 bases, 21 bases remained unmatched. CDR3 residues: CASSLGGGTGPLRITSYTF. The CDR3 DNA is TGTGCCAGCAGCTTAGGTGGTGGGACAGGGCCCCTACGCATAACCAGCTACACCTTC.

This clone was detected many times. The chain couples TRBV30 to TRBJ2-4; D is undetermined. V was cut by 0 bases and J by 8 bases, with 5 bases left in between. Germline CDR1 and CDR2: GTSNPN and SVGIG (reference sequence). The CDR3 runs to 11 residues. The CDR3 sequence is CAWSVGDIQYF. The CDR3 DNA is TGTGCCTGGAGTGTCGGAGACATTCAGTACTTC.

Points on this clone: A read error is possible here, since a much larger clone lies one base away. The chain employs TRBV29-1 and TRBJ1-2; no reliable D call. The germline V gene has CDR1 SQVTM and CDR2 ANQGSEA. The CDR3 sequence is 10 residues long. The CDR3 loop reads CGVETGGYTF. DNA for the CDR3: TGCGGCGTTGAGACCGGAGGCTACACCTTC.

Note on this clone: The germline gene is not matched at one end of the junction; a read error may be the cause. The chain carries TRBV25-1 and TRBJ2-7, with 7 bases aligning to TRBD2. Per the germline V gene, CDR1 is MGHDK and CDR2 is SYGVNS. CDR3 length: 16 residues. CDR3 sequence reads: CASSEVESGVTYERYF. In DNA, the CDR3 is TGTGCCAGCAGTGAAGTAGAGAGCGGGGTAACCTACGAGCGGTACTTC.

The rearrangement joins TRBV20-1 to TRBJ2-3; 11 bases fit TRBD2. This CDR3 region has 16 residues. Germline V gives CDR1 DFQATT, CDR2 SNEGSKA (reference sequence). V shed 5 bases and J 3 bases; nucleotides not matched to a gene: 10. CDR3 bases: TGCAGTGCTCCACGCCAGGCTAGCGGGAGGACAGATACGCAGTATTTT. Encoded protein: CSAPRQASGRTDTQYF.

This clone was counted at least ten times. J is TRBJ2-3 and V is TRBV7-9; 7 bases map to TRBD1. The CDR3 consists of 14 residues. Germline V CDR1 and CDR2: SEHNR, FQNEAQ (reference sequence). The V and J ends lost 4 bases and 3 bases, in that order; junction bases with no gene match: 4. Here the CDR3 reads CASSSRGWTDTQYF. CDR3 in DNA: TGTGCCAGCAGCTCCAGGGGGTGGACAGATACGCAGTATTTT.

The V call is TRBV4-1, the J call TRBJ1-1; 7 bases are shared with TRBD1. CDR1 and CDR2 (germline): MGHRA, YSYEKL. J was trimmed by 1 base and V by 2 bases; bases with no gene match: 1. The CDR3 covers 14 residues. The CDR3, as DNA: TGCGCCAGCAGCCAACAGGGGGGGAACACTGAAGCTTTCTTT. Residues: CASSQQGGNTEAFF.

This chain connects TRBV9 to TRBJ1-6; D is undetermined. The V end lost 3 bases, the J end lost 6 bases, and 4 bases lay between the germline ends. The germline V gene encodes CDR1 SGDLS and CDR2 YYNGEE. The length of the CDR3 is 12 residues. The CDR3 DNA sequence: TGTGCCAGCAGCGCCAGTAATTCACCCCTCCACTTT. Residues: CASSASNSPLHF.

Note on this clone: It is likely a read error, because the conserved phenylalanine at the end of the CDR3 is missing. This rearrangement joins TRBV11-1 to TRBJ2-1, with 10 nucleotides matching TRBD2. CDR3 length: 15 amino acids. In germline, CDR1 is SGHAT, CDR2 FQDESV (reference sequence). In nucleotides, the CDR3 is TGTGCCAGCACCTTAGCGGGGGGAACGCGGCGAGAGCAGTTCATC. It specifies CASTLAGGTRREQFI.

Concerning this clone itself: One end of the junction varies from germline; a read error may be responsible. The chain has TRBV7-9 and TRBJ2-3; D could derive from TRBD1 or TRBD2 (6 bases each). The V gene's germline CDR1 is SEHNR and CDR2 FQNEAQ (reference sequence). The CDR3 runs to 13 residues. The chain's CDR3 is CVSRGGTSDTQYF. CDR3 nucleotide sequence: TGTGTCAGCCGTGGGGGGACATCAGATACGCAGTATTTT.

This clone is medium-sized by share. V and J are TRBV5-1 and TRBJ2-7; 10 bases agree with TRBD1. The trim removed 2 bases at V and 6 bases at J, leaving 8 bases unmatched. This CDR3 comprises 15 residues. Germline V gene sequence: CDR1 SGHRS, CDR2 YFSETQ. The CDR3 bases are TGCGCCAGCAGCTTAACCGGGACAGGGGCCGGCGAGCAGTACTTC. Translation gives CASSLTGTGAGEQYF.